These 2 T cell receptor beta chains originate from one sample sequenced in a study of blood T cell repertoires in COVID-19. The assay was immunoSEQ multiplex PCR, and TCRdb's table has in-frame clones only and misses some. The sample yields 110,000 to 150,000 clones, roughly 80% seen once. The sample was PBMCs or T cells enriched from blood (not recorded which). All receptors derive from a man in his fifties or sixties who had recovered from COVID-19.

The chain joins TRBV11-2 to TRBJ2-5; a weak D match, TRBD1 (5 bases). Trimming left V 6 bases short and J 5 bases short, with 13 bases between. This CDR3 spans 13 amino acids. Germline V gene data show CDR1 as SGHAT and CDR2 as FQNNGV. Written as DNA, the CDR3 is TGTGCCAGCAGGATGGCAGGGTCGGAGACCCAGTACTTC. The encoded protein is CASRMAGSETQYF.

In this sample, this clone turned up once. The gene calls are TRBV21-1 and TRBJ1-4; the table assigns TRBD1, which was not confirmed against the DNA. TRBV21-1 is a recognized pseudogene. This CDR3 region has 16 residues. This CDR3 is CASSARQVLTNEKLFF. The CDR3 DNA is TGTGCCAGCAGCGCACGACAGGTTTTAACTAATGAAAAACTGTTTTTT.